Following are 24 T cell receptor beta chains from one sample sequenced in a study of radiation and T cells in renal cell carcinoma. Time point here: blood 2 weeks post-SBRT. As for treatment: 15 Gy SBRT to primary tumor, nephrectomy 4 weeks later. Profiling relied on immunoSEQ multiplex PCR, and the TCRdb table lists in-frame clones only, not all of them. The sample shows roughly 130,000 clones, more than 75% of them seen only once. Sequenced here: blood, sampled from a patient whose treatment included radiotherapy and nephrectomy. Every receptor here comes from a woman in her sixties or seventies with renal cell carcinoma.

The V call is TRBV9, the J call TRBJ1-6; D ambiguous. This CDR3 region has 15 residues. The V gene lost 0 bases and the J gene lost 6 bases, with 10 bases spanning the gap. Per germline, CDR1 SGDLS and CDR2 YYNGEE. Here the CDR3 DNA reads TGTGCCAGCAGCGTAGCTAGGGTTGGTAATTCACCCCTCCACTTT. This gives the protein CASSVARVGNSPLHF.

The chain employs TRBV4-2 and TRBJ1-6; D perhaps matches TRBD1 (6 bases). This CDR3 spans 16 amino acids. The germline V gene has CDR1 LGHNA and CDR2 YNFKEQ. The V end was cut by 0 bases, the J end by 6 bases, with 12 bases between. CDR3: CASSQEQGVANSPLHF. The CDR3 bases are TGTGCCAGCAGCCAAGAACAGGGTGTGGCTAATTCACCCCTCCACTTT.

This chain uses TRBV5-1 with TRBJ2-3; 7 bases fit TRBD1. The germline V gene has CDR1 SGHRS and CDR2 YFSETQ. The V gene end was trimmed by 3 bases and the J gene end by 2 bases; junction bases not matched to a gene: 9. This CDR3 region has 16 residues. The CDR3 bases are TGCGCCAGCAGCTCCCTTCCCGACAGGGTCACAGATACGCAGTATTTT. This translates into CASSSLPDRVTDTQYF.

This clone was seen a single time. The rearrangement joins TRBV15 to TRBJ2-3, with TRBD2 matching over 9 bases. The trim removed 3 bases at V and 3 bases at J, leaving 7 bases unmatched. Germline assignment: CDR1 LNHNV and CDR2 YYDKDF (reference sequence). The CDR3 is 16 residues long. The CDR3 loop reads CATSRFGGGATDTQYF. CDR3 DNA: TGTGCCACCAGCAGGTTTGGCGGGGGGGCAACAGATACGCAGTATTTT.

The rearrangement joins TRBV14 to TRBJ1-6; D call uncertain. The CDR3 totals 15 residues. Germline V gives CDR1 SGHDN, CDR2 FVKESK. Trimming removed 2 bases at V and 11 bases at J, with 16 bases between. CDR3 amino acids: CASSQTLGPSPPLHF. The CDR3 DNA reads TGTGCCAGCAGCCAAACGTTAGGACCTTCTCCACCCCTCCACTTT. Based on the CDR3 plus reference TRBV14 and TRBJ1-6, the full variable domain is EAGVTQFPSHSVIEKGQTVTLRCDPISGHDNLYWYRRVMGKEIKFLLHFVKESKQDESGMPNNRFLAERTGGTYSTLKVQPAELEDSGVYFCASSQTLGPSPPLHFGNGTRLTVT.

As DNA, the CDR3 is TGTGCCAGCAGCTTGGGGGTTTTCGATGAAGCTTTCTTT. Its translation: CASSLGVFDEAFF. The chain is built from TRBV5-6 and TRBJ1-1; D not certain. CDR1 and CDR2 from the germline V gene are SGHDT and YYEEEE. This CDR3 has 13 amino acids. V was pared by 0 bases and J by 7 bases, with 10 bases between.

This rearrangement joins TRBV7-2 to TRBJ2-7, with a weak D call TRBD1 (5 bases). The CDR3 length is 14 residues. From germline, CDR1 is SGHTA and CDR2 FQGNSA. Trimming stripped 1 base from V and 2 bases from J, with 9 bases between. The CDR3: CASSLEGATYEQYF. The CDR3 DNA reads TGTGCCAGCAGCTTAGAAGGGGCTACCTACGAGCAGTACTTC.

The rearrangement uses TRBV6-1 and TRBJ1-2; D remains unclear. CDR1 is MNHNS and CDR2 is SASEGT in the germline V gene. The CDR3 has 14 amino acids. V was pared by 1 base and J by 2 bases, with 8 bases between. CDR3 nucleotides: TGTGCCAGCAGTGAAGTTGCCACCAACTATGGCTACACCTTC. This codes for CASSEVATNYGYTF.

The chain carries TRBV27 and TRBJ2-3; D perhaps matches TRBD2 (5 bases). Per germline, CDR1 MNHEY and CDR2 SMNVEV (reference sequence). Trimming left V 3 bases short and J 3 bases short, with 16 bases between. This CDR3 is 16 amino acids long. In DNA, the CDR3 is TGTGCCAGCAGTTTCGGGGTGGGGAGTCGGACAGATACGCAGTATTTT. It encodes CASSFGVGSRTDTQYF.

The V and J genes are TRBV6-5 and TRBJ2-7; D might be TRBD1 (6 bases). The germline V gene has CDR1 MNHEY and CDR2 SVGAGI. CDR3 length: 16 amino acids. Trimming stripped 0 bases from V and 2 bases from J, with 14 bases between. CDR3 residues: CASSYSVQGHPYEQYF. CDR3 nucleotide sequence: TGTGCCAGCAGTTACTCGGTACAGGGACATCCCTACGAGCAGTACTTC.

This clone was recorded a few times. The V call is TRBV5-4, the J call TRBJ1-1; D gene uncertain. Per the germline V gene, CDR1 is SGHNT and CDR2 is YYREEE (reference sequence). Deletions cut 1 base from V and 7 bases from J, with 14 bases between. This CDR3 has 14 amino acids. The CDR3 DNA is TGTGCCAGCAGCTTGTCCGTAGGGCCCAGTGAAGCTTTCTTT. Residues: CASSLSVGPSEAFF.

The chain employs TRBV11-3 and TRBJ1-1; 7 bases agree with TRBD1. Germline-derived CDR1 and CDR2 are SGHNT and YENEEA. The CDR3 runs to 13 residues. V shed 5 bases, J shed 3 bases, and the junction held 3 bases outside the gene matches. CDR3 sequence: CASSPDRDTEAFF. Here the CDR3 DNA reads TGTGCCAGCAGCCCCGACAGGGACACTGAAGCTTTCTTT.

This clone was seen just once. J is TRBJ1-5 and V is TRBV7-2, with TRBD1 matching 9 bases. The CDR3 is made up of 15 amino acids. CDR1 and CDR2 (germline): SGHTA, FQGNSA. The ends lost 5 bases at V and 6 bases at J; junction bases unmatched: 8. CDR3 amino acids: CASSTGQGSFQPQHF. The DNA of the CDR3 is TGTGCCAGCAGCACGGGACAGGGTTCGTTTCAGCCCCAGCATTTT.

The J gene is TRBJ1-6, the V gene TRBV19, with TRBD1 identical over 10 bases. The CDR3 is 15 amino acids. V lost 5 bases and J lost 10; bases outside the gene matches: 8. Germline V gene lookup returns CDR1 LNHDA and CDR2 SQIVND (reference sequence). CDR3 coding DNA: TGTGCCAGTAGTCTCGGGGGACAGGGGAAGTCACCCCTCCACTTT. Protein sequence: CASSLGGQGKSPLHF. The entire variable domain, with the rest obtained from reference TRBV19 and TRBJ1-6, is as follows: DGGITQSPKYLFRKEGQNVTLSCEQNLNHDAMYWYRQDPGQGLRLIYYSQIVNDFQKGDIAEGYSVSREKKESFPLTVTSAQKNPTAFYLCASSLGGQGKSPLHFGNGTRLTVT.

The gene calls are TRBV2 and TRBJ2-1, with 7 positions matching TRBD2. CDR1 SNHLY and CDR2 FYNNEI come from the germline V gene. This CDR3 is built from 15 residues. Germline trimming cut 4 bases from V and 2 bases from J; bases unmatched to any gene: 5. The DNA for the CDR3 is TGTGCCAGCAGTGGAGTGGGGGGGGCCTACAATGAGCAGTTCTTC. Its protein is CASSGVGGAYNEQFF.

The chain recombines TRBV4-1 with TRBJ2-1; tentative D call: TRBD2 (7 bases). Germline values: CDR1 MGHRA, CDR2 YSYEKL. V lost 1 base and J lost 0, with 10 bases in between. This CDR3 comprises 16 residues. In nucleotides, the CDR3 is TGCGCCAGCAGCCAAGGGGGGGGGCTCTCCTACAATGAGCAGTTCTTC. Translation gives CASSQGGGLSYNEQFF.

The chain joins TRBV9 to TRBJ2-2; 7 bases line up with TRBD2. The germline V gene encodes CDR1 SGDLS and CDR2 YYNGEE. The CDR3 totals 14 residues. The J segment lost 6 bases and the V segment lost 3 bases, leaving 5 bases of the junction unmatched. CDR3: CASSAGLVAGELFF. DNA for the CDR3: TGTGCCAGCAGCGCCGGACTAGTCGCCGGGGAGCTGTTTTTT.

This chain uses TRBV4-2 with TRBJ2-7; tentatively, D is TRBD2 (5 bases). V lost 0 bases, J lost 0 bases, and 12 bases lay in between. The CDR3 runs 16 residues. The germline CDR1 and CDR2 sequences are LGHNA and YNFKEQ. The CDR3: CASSQESAGLSYEQYF. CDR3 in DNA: TGTGCCAGCAGCCAAGAGTCGGCGGGCCTCTCCTACGAGCAGTACTTC.

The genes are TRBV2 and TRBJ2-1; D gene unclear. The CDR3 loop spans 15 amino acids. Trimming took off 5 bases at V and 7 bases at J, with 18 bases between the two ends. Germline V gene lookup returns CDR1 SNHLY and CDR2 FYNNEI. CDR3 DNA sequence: TGTGCCAGCAGTTACTTCGAGGTCCCCCAAAATGAGCAGTTCTTC. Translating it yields CASSYFEVPQNEQFF.

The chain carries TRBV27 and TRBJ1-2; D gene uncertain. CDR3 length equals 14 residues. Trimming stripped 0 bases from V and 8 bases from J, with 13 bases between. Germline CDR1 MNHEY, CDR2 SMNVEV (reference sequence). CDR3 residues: CASSLSGSAEGYTF. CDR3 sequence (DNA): TGTGCCAGCAGTTTATCGGGCAGCGCTGAGGGCTACACCTTC.

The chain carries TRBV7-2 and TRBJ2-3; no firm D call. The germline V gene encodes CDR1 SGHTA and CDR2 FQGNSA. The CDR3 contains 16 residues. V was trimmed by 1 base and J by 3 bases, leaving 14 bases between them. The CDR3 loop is CASSLVRSKSTDTQYF. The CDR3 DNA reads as TGTGCCAGCAGCTTAGTCCGGAGTAAAAGTACAGATACGCAGTATTTT. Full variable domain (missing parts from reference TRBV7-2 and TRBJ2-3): GAGVSQSPSNKVTEKGKDVELRCDPISGHTALYWYRQSLGQGLEFLIYFQGNSAPDKSGLPSDRFSAERTGGSVSTLTIQRTQQEDSAVYLCASSLVRSKSTDTQYFGPGTRLTVL.

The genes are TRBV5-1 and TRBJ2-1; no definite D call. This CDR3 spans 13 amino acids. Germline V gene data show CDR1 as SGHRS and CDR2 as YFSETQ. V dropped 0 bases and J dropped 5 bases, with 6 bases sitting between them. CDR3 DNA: TGCGCCAGCAGCTTGGCCTGGGACAATGAGCAGTTCTTC. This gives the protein CASSLAWDNEQFF.

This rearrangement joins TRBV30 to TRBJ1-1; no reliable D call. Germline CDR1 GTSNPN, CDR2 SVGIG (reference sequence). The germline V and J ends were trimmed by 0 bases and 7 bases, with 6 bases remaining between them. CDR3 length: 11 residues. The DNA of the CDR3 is TGTGCCTGGAGTGTCGGCCGTGAAGCTTTCTTT. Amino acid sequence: CAWSVGREAFF.

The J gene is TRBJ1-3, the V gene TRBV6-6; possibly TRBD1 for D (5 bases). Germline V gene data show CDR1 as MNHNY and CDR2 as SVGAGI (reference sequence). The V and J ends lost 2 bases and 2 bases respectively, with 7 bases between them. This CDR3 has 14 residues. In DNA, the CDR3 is TGTGCCAGCAGTTACCGGACAACTGGAAACACCATATATTTT. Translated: CASSYRTTGNTIYF.